This entry is about one TCR beta chain. Its antigen remains unknown. Here immunoSEQ multiplex PCR was the method, and the copy in TCRdb shows in-frame clones only, minus some. The table includes some 320,000 clones, 86% detected once. Germline loops: CDR1 MNHEY, CDR2 SVGAGI. V dropped 6 bases and J dropped 5 bases, with 13 bases sitting between them. CDR3 length equals 13 residues. These data belong to a study of Ad26.COV2.S vaccination and SARS-CoV-2 variants. Study as a whole: Donor got 5x10^10 or 1x10^11 viral particles of Ad26.COV2.S.

Study-wide findings and caveats: Vaccinees and placebo recipients showed similar non-spike TCR breadth.

Treatment meaning: around 19 received Ad26.COV2.S at low or high dose, single or two shots; several received placebo; per-sample allocation not given. At day 63 after the first vaccine or placebo injection, samples were drawn. The chain is built from TRBV6-5 and TRBJ2-5; no clear D gene. Source: peripheral blood, taken in a trial of Ad26.COV2.S vaccine versus placebo. The sequence was collected from a person between 18 and 59 years old who received the Ad26.COV2.S COVID-19 vaccine or a placebo. CDR3: CASSPALRETQYF. DNA of the CDR3: TGTGCCAGCAGCCCCGCCCTTAGGGAGACCCAGTACTTC.